This T cell receptor beta chain was profiled in a study of CD8 T cells in Susac syndrome (dated by TCRdb to the late 2010s). With regard to the full study: Repertoire sequencing was used to test whether CD8+ T cell activation and differentiation in Susac syndrome was antigen driven. Clonality of the CD8+ T cell repertoire was compared between eleven to twelve healthy donors, about 14 Susac syndrome patients and roughly 16 multiple sclerosis patients.

RNA was extracted with the RNeasy kit and roughly 0.45 to 1 ug was reverse transcribed using random hexamers. The immunoSEQ multiplex PCR assay, which covers 54 Vbeta and 13 Jbeta segments, was used to amplify TCR beta CDR3 regions. Bias from PCR amplification was corrected by using a synthetic template baseline for primer optimization and for computational correction. Per the authors' processing: Reads were annotated to V, D and J genes according to IMGT and were analyzed with immunoSEQ Analyzer, with only productive sequences retained. To calculate clonality, Shannon entropy was normalized by log2 of the number of productive unique sequences and then subtracted from one. For each patient and control, public and private clones were evaluated within the 100 most prevalent clones. Clones were defined as Susac-specific when absent from the healthy and MS cohorts, from about 1,100 published viral clones and from other ImmuneACCESS disease sequences. TCRdb reworked the public reads: Q25 trimming with fastp, MiXCR clone assembly, productive beta chains retained. All rows with the same CDR3 protein become a single entry with the most common DNA and genes. V and J calls and clone size were set by TCRdb, not the authors. Within this sample are 200,000 to 250,000 distinct CDR3 sequences, with about 94% of them counted one time only. The leading ten clones occupy roughly 0.13% of the sample.

The investigation overall reported the following: The study acknowledged that relatively few individuals were included in the TCR sequencing and HLA analysis.

Peripheral blood CD8+ and CD4+ T cells from healthy donors, Susac syndrome patients and multiple sclerosis patients were profiled using high-throughput TCR beta sequencing. The multiple sclerosis controls were treatment-naive patients who had stable or active relapsing-remitting disease and met the revised McDonald criteria. Bulk CD8+ and CD4+ T cells were purified magnetically by negative isolation, whereas CD8+ TEMRA cells were enriched by FACS. Blood was drawn into EDTA tubes, processed within 24 hours, and PBMCs were isolated by density gradient centrifugation. PBMCs intended for TCR sequencing were cryopreserved in liquid nitrogen and thawed later in a water bath at 37 degrees C. The sorted or isolated CD4+, CD8+ and CD8+ TEMRA cells reached a purity of at least 90%. There are 13 amino acids in the CDR3, from cysteine to phenylalanine inclusive. Only CDR3 DNA is held: 39 bases, read in frame from base 1. Based on the germline V gene, the CDR1 and CDR2 sequences are SQVTM and ANQGSEA.

About this clonotype itself: Its specific antigen is unknown. Per-base qualities were not stored, and no clone one base away is much larger.

The rearranged chain carries TRBV29-1 and TRBJ1-5, with TRBD1 perhaps the D gene, on 5 matching bases. The sequence derives from a human donor with multiple sclerosis. Sequencing was performed on CD8+ T cells from PBMCs. Here is the DNA: TGCAGTTGGAGCCCCGGGAAGGGGCAGCCCCAGCATTTT. Translated, it reads CSWSPGKGQPQHF.